These T cell receptor beta chains were read from a single sample in a study of blood T cells in healthy people across ages. MiXCR was run by TCRdb on the 5' RACE reads, yielding one entry per CDR3 protein. The table records approximately 1,000,000 distinct CDR3 sequences, around 45% of them present only once. Sample: blood. The receptors here all came from a woman between 55 and 75 years old in good health. Both conserved end residues are part of each CDR3. The order of the fields is V gene, J gene, D gene, clone size, CDR3 DNA, CDR3 protein. The D gene is left open where the match is weak. Rows may omit the clone size; those that give it use once, few, many or a size class.

V: TRBV20-1; J: TRBJ2-3; D: -; size: -; DNA: TGCAGTGCGCACCCCCTTCCTACGCAGTATTTT; CDR3: CSAHPLPTQYF
V: TRBV10-3; J: TRBJ2-7; D: TRBD1; size: few; DNA: TGTGCCATCAGTGAGGGGACAGGGGGCGACGAGCAGTACTTC; CDR3: CAISEGTGGDEQYF
V: TRBV6-5; J: TRBJ2-3; D: -; size: -; DNA: TGTGCCAGCAAGAGACAGTATAGCACAGATACGCAGTATTTT; CDR3: CASKRQYSTDTQYF
V: TRBV12-3/TRBV12-4; J: TRBJ2-7; D: TRBD1; size: few; DNA: TGTGCCAGCAGTCCCCACGACAGGGGCGATTACGAGCAGTACTTC; CDR3: CASSPHDRGDYEQYF
V: TRBV6-5; J: TRBJ2-3; D: -; size: few; DNA: TGTGCCAGCAGTTACTATCGACCGAGTAGCACAGATACGCAGTATTTT; CDR3: CASSYYRPSSTDTQYF
V: TRBV11-2; J: TRBJ2-7; D: TRBD1; size: -; DNA: TGTGCCAGCAGCTGGATGGGGACAGGTCGCTGGAACGAGCAGTACTTC; CDR3: CASSWMGTGRWNEQYF
V: TRBV6-5; J: TRBJ2-4; D: TRBD1; size: few; DNA: TGTGCCAGCAGAAACTCCGACAGGGGGCTGGGTGAGCAGTACTTC; CDR3: CASRNSDRGLGEQYF
V: TRBV6-2/TRBV6-3; J: TRBJ2-1; D: -; size: -; DNA: TGTGCCAGCAGCAGACGGGAGTTGGCCTACAATGAGCAGTTCTTC; CDR3: CASSRRELAYNEQFF
V: TRBV29-1; J: TRBJ2-7; D: TRBD2; size: once; DNA: TGCAGCGTAGATAACGGGACTAGCGGTTGGGGCGAGCAGTACTTC; CDR3: CSVDNGTSGWGEQYF
V: TRBV13; J: TRBJ2-7; D: TRBD2; size: -; DNA: TGTGCCAGCAGCCGGACTAGCGGGTACAATGAGCAGTACTTC; CDR3: CASSRTSGYNEQYF
V: TRBV7-9; J: TRBJ2-6; D: TRBD1; size: -; DNA: TGTGCCAGCAGCAAGACAGGGATCTCTGGGGCCAACGTCCTGACTTTC; CDR3: CASSKTGISGANVLTF